These T cell receptor beta chains were read from a single sample in a study of blood T cell repertoires in COVID-19. Assay used: immunoSEQ multiplex PCR; TCRdb lists only in-frame clones, some missing. This table has 95,000 to 150,000 clones, 60% to 85% appearing once. The sequenced sample was peripheral blood. The receptor source for this set is a man between 65 and 79 years old with acute or convalescent COVID-19. Both conserved end residues are part of each CDR3.

CDR3 length: 15
V gene: TRBV7-2
CDR3 protein: CASSLVTLQGDGYTF

CDR3 length: 11
V gene: TRBV7-2
CDR3 protein: CASSLILEAFF

CDR3 length: 12
V gene: TRBV6-1
CDR3 protein: CASSDVAGELFF

CDR3 length: 14
V gene: TRBV6-5
CDR3 protein: CASSDRVPSEKLFF

CDR3 length: 15
V gene: TRBV5-1
CDR3 protein: CASSLTGLSYNEQFF

CDR3 length: 15
V gene: TRBV4-3
CDR3 protein: CASSQGWDRGYGYTF

CDR3 length: 13
V gene: TRBV5-1
CDR3 protein: CASSDGTGYEQYF

CDR3 length: 15
V gene: TRBV5-6
CDR3 protein: CASSFEGTGNYEQYF

CDR3 length: 13
V gene: TRBV10-3
CDR3 protein: CATKDRGEETQYF

CDR3 length: 15
V gene: TRBV29-1
CDR3 protein: CSVLPGEGGSSPLHF

CDR3 length: 15
V gene: TRBV4-3
CDR3 protein: CASSQDLRGMGEQYF

CDR3 length: 16
V gene: TRBV7-2
CDR3 protein: CASSSARGSYNSPLHF

CDR3 length: 17
V gene: TRBV4-3
CDR3 protein: CASSPGVAGDYQETQYF

CDR3 length: 16
V gene: TRBV5-8
CDR3 protein: CASPRGQVLSTDTQYF

CDR3 length: 17
V gene: TRBV7-3
CDR3 protein: CASSLSEVSSYNSPLHF

CDR3 length: 15
V gene: TRBV2
CDR3 protein: CASHDRGTTNEKLFF

CDR3 length: 14
V gene: TRBV5-1
CDR3 protein: CASSPGGGADTQYF

CDR3 length: 14
V gene: TRBV6-5
CDR3 protein: CASSWTGAKNIQYF

CDR3 length: 16
V gene: TRBV24-1
CDR3 protein: CATSDPQAAGNYGYTF

CDR3 length: 16
V gene: TRBV4-3
CDR3 protein: CASSQDLRGAPYEQYF

CDR3 length: 14
V gene: TRBV2
CDR3 protein: CASRGDRNNEKLFF

CDR3 length: 15
V gene: TRBV25-1
CDR3 protein: CASSAPGTSTYEQYF

CDR3 length: 19
V gene: TRBV6-2/TRBV6-3
CDR3 protein: CASSTPGLAGGSSSYEQYF

CDR3 length: 16
V gene: TRBV7-8
CDR3 protein: CASSERQGVGVQPQHF

CDR3 length: 14
V gene: TRBV7-2
CDR3 protein: CASSLRGAKNIQYF

CDR3 length: 14
V gene: TRBV2
CDR3 protein: CASRPRLSSYEQYF

CDR3 length: 14
V gene: TRBV5-8
CDR3 protein: CASSFQDSTDTQYF

CDR3 length: 15
V gene: TRBV14
CDR3 protein: CASSRDLSTNTEAFF

CDR3 length: 16
V gene: TRBV4-2
CDR3 protein: CASKPFKDFYNSPLHF

CDR3 length: 16
V gene: TRBV4-1
CDR3 protein: CASSQGIGVNTGELFF

CDR3 length: 15
V gene: TRBV6-1
CDR3 protein: CASSEGGSGTYEQYF

CDR3 length: 13
V gene: TRBV7-2
CDR3 protein: CASSRNRELEQYF

CDR3 length: 15
V gene: TRBV7-6
CDR3 protein: CASSSGQGNTGELFF

CDR3 length: 13
V gene: TRBV6-4
CDR3 protein: CASSDELSTEAFF

CDR3 length: 15
V gene: TRBV7-2
CDR3 protein: CASSSLFGQAGGYTF

CDR3 length: 14
V gene: TRBV18
CDR3 protein: CASSETGVDTEAFF

CDR3 length: 15
V gene: TRBV24-1
CDR3 protein: CATSDPGTGQETQYF

CDR3 length: 15
V gene: TRBV6-6
CDR3 protein: CASSYPQAGESEQYF

CDR3 length: 14
V gene: TRBV4-2
CDR3 protein: CASSQGGQPLEQYF

CDR3 length: 17
V gene: TRBV15
CDR3 protein: CATSRGRQGAPGNTIYF

CDR3 length: 14
V gene: TRBV6-2/TRBV6-3
CDR3 protein: CASSYVQGYSPLHF

CDR3 length: 19
V gene: TRBV7-2
CDR3 protein: CASSLRSSPGRGSNYGYTF

CDR3 length: 14
V gene: TRBV6-6
CDR3 protein: CASTPGSAADEAFF

CDR3 length: 16
V gene: TRBV19
CDR3 protein: CASSIGGGAGSTEAFF

CDR3 length: 14
V gene: TRBV7-8
CDR3 protein: CASSSRDSNQPQHF

CDR3 length: 14
V gene: TRBV4-1
CDR3 protein: CASSQNRGKGEAFF

CDR3 length: 16
V gene: TRBV7-2
CDR3 protein: CASSLLGGKNTGELFF

CDR3 length: 13
V gene: TRBV7-2
CDR3 protein: CASRRDRGEKLFF

CDR3 length: 15
V gene: TRBV6-5
CDR3 protein: CASSASRGGKYEQYF

CDR3 length: 15
V gene: TRBV5-1
CDR3 protein: CASSPLGVPGDEQFF

CDR3 length: 14
V gene: TRBV2
CDR3 protein: CASSVWGVGYEQYF

CDR3 length: 17
V gene: TRBV9
CDR3 protein: CASSVGASGGAFDEQFF

CDR3 length: 14
V gene: TRBV5-1
CDR3 protein: CASSLRGSTDTQYF

CDR3 length: 13
V gene: TRBV19
CDR3 protein: CASNRAPNEKLFF

CDR3 length: 13
V gene: TRBV29-1
CDR3 protein: CSARSGVGEKLFF